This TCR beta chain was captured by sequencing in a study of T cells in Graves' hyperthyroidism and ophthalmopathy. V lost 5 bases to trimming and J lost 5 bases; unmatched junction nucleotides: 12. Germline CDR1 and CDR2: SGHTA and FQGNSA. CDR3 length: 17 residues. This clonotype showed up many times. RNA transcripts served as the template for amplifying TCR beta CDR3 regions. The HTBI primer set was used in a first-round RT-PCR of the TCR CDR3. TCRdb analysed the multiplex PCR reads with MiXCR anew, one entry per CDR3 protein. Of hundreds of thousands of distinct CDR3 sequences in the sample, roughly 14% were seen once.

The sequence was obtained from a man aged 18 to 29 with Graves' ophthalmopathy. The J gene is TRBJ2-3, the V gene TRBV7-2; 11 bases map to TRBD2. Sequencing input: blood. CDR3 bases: TGTGCCAGCAGCATGAATAGCGGGGGGGCGGGGGGAGATACGCAGTATTTT. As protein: CASSMNSGGAGGDTQYF.